One and the same sample provided the 21 T cell receptor beta chains below, sequenced in a study of cytomegalovirus exposure and HLA in healthy donors. Profiled with immunoSEQ multiplex PCR; TCRdb holds only in-frame clones, not every one. The sample shows about 64,000 clones, roughly 91% of them seen only once. The sequenced sample consisted of PBMCs. These receptors all come from a woman younger than 30 in good health and CMV-seronegative.

With regard to this clone: At one boundary the junction diverges from the germline segment, which might be a read error. The genes are TRBV2 and TRBJ2-3; tentative D call: TRBD2 (6 bases). CDR1 is SNHLY and CDR2 is FYNNEI in the germline V gene. This CDR3 has 11 residues. The CDR3 protein is CASSEAGGKGF. The DNA for the CDR3 is TGTGCCAGCAGTGAAGCCGGAGGGAAAGGTTTT.

The rearrangement joins TRBV19 to TRBJ2-2; tentatively, D is TRBD2 (5 bases). The CDR3 totals 14 residues. The V end lost 5 bases, the J end lost 5 bases, and 12 bases lay between the germline ends. In germline, CDR1 is LNHDA, CDR2 SQIVND (reference sequence). The CDR3 coding sequence is TGTGCCAGTAGTCCAAGGACGGGGACCGGGGAGCTGTTTTTT. Translating gives CASSPRTGTGELFF.

V and J are TRBV25-1 and TRBJ1-5; 9 bases are a match to TRBD1. J gave up 4 bases and V 6 bases, and 4 bases lay outside the gene matches. CDR3 length equals 14 residues. The germline V gene encodes CDR1 MGHDK and CDR2 SYGVNS. DNA for the CDR3: TGTGCCAGCAGGGGGACAGGGTTGAATCAGCCCCAGCATTTT. Translation: CASRGTGLNQPQHF. The full variable domain, completed using reference TRBV25-1 and TRBJ1-5, is EADIYQTPRYLVIGTGKKITLECSQTMGHDKMYWYQQDPGMELHLIHYSYGVNSTEKGDLSSESTVSRIRTEHFPLTLESARPSHTSQYLCASRGTGLNQPQHFGDGTRLSIL.

J is TRBJ2-1 and V is TRBV30; the match to TRBD2 covers 7 bases. CDR1 is GTSNPN, CDR2 SVGIG, per germline (reference sequence). The CDR3 covers 16 residues. With 0 bases clipped from V and 4 bases from J, the junction kept 9 bases outside the gene matches. CDR3 protein: CAWSVKPGGRYNEQFF. The CDR3 DNA is TGTGCCTGGAGTGTAAAACCCGGGGGGAGGTACAATGAGCAGTTCTTC.

Written as DNA, the CDR3 is TGCGCCAGCAGCTTGGTACTAGCGGGTAACAATGAGCAGTTCTTC. Encoded protein: CASSLVLAGNNEQFF. The chain carries TRBV5-1 and TRBJ2-1; 9 nucleotides match TRBD2. The CDR3 is made up of 15 amino acids. CDR1 SGHRS and CDR2 YFSETQ come from the germline V gene. The junction had 3 bases not matched to a gene; V was cut back by 0 bases and J by 5 bases.

This chain uses TRBV9 with TRBJ1-4, with 7 bases that match TRBD1. CDR1 SGDLS and CDR2 YYNGEE come from the germline V gene. V was clipped by 0 bases and J by 2 bases; unmatched bases: 13. The CDR3 length is 19 residues. The CDR3 here is CASSVDDRDLGFTNEKLFF. The CDR3 DNA reads as TGTGCCAGCAGCGTAGACGACAGGGACCTGGGATTCACTAATGAAAAACTGTTTTTT.

The rearrangement links TRBV7-2 to TRBJ2-5; unclear D gene. Per the germline V gene, CDR1 is SGHTA and CDR2 is FQGNSA. V shed 6 bases and J shed 4 bases, with 12 bases lying between them. The CDR3 has 13 residues. The CDR3 spells CASSINRGETQYF. The CDR3 DNA reads TGTGCCAGCAGTATTAACCGCGGAGAGACCCAGTACTTC.

The CDR3: CASRPPGSGGSETQYF. The CDR3 DNA reads TGTGCCAGCAGACCCCCGGGTAGCGGGGGATCAGAGACCCAGTACTTC. This chain links TRBV13 with TRBJ2-5, with 9 bases identical to TRBD2. In germline, CDR1 is PRHDT, CDR2 FYEKMQ (reference sequence). The CDR3 is made up of 16 amino acids. V lost 6 bases to trimming and J lost 4 bases; unmatched junction nucleotides: 12. Variable domain in full (rest from reference TRBV13 and TRBJ2-5): AAGVIQSPRHLIKEKRETATLKCYPIPRHDTVYWYQQGPGQDPQFLISFYEKMQSDKGSIPDRFSAQQFSDYHSELNMSSLELGDSALYFCASRPPGSGGSETQYFGPGTRLLVL.

This chain links TRBV2 with TRBJ2-5; D is undetermined. The CDR3 sequence is 12 residues long. Germline CDR1 reads SNHLY; CDR2 reads FYNNEI. V lost 6 bases to trimming and J lost 2 bases, with 7 bases between them. CDR3 protein: CASSESQETQYF. The CDR3 region has the DNA TGTGCCAGCAGCGAATCTCAAGAGACCCAGTACTTC. Using reference TRBV2 and TRBJ2-5 for the parts outside the CDR3, the full variable domain is EPEVTQTPSHQVTQMGQEVILRCVPISNHLYFYWYRQILGQKVEFLVSFYNNEISEKSEIFDDQFSVERPDGSNFTLKIRSTKLEDSAMYFCASSESQETQYFGPGTRLLVL.

The chain uses TRBV5-1 and TRBJ2-3; D is perhaps TRBD2 (5 bases). The V end lost 4 bases, the J end lost 4 bases, and 13 bases lay between the germline ends. Per the germline V gene, CDR1 is SGHRS and CDR2 is YFSETQ. CDR3 size: 14 residues. CDR3: CASSDDTRSDTQYF. As DNA, the CDR3 is TGCGCCAGCAGCGACGATACTAGATCAGATACGCAGTATTTT.

This clone showed up just once. This chain uses TRBV7-2 with TRBJ2-1, with 9 bases identical to TRBD2. V gave up 4 bases and J gave up 1 base; unmatched junction bases: 5. The CDR3 length is 16 residues. The germline V gene encodes CDR1 SGHTA and CDR2 FQGNSA. CDR3 sequence reads: CASSSSGISSYNEQFF. CDR3 coding DNA: TGTGCCAGCAGCTCTAGCGGGATAAGTTCCTACAATGAGCAGTTCTTC.

The chain combines TRBV2 with TRBJ2-1; 11 bases are a match to TRBD2. The germline CDR1 and CDR2 sequences are SNHLY and FYNNEI. V lost 7 bases and J lost 5; bases outside the gene matches: 4. The CDR3 runs to 14 residues. CDR3 DNA sequence: TGTGCCAGCACCGGGACTAGCGGAAACAATGAGCAGTTCTTC. Its protein is CASTGTSGNNEQFF.

V gene TRBV4-1 combines with J gene TRBJ2-6; 10 positions agree with TRBD1. Germline V gene lookup returns CDR1 MGHRA and CDR2 YSYEKL. CDR3 size: 19 residues. The V gene end was trimmed by 0 bases and the J gene end by 5 bases; junction bases not matched to a gene: 10. CDR3 sequence: CASSQDFVGTGVRANVLTF. In DNA, the CDR3 is TGCGCCAGCAGCCAAGATTTTGTGGGGACAGGGGTTCGGGCCAACGTCCTGACTTTC.

CDR3 protein: CAWTRGRGVPEAFF. The CDR3 DNA sequence: TGTGCCTGGACTAGGGGCAGGGGGGTCCCTGAAGCTTTCTTT. V and J are TRBV30 and TRBJ1-1; 7 nucleotides line up with TRBD1. CDR1 is GTSNPN and CDR2 is SVGIG in the germline V gene (reference sequence). The CDR3 covers 14 residues. The junction had 11 bases not matched to a gene; V was cut back by 4 bases and J by 6 bases. Full variable domain (outside the CDR3, taken from reference TRBV30 and TRBJ1-1): SQTIHQWPATLVQPVGSPLSLECTVEGTSNPNLYWYRQAAGRGLQLLFYSVGIGQISSEVPQNLSASRPQDRQFILSSKKLLLSDSGFYLCAWTRGRGVPEAFFGQGTRLTVV.

CDR3 amino acids: CASSPSGGQGASGYTF. CDR3 in DNA: TGTGCCAGCAGCCCCTCGGGGGGACAGGGGGCGAGTGGCTACACCTTC. This rearrangement joins TRBV9 to TRBJ1-2; 12 nucleotides line up with TRBD1. CDR1 and CDR2 (germline): SGDLS, YYNGEE. With 4 bases clipped from V and 7 bases from J, the junction kept 11 bases outside the gene matches. CDR3 length equals 16 residues.

V is TRBV7-3 and J is TRBJ2-7; 10 positions agree with TRBD2. The CDR3 covers 18 residues. J lost 3 bases, V lost 7 bases, and 18 bases had no gene match. Germline CDR1 and CDR2: SGHTA and FQGTGA. CDR3 sequence: CASTLKVISGRSIYEQYF. CDR3 in DNA: TGTGCCAGCACCCTAAAGGTTATTAGCGGGAGGTCGATCTACGAGCAGTACTTC.

The rearrangement uses TRBV4-2 and TRBJ2-1; 11 bases agree with TRBD2. Germline CDR1 and CDR2: LGHNA and YNFKEQ. This CDR3 has 17 residues. After removal of 3 bases from V and 0 bases from J, the junction contained 4 bases not matched to a gene. The CDR3 region has the DNA TGTGCCAGCAGCCAGCGACTAGCGGGGAGCTCCTACAATGAGCAGTTCTTC. Translated: CASSQRLAGSSYNEQFF.

The chain employs TRBV2 and TRBJ1-6; TRBD1 agrees at 7 bases. The CDR3 spans 13 residues. Trimming removed 8 bases from V and 10 bases from J; junction bases left unmatched: 8. The germline gives CDR1 SNHLY, CDR2 FYNNEI. The DNA of the CDR3 is TGTGCCAGCCGACAGGGAATGGAATCACCCCTCCACTTT. It encodes CASRQGMESPLHF.

V and J are TRBV28 and TRBJ2-2, with 11 bases lining up with TRBD2. The V gene end was trimmed by 8 bases and the J gene end by 5 bases; junction bases not matched to a gene: 7. Germline values: CDR1 MDHEN, CDR2 SYDVKM. The length of the CDR3 is 15 residues. CDR3 in DNA: TGTGCCAGCTTATCCCCTAGCGGGAGGACCGGGGAGCTGTTTTTT. Protein product: CASLSPSGRTGELFF.

The chain uses TRBV7-2 and TRBJ2-5, with D unresolved. The CDR3 is 13 residues long. Germline-derived CDR1 and CDR2 are SGHTA and FQGNSA. The V and J ends lost 1 base and 1 base respectively, with 4 bases between them. CDR3 DNA sequence: TGTGCCAGCAGCTTAGAACTCCAAGAGACCCAGTACTTC. It yields the protein CASSLELQETQYF.

The J gene is TRBJ1-6, the V gene TRBV6-1; 8 bases map to TRBD1. V lost 6 bases, J lost 7 bases, and 8 bases stayed unmatched. The CDR3 totals 15 residues. Germline lookup yields CDR1 MNHNS and CDR2 SASEGT. Here the CDR3 DNA reads TGTGCCAGCAGGGTGGGACAGGCGACCAATTCACCCCTCCACTTT. Encoded protein: CASRVGQATNSPLHF.